The source of this T cell receptor (beta chain) is a study of tumor and adjacent non-tumor tissue in lung cancer. Study as a whole: Stage I to III disease affected ten to eleven men and 4 or 5 women aged about 31 to 76.

CDR3 size: 13 residues. Of note for this clonotype: One end of the junction varies from germline; a read error may be responsible.

RNA was extracted from bulk tissue without any cell sorting. Three rounds of nested PCR, following a modified ARM-PCR protocol, produced the TCRbeta library. MiXCR, run by TCRdb on the multiplex PCR reads, gives a single entry per CDR3 protein. The sample lists around 70,000 distinct CDR3 sequences, 55% to 85% occurring once. The sequenced sample was lung tumor tissue. The gene calls are TRBV12-3 or TRBV12-4 and TRBJ2-3; 7 positions match TRBD1. The sequence was collected from a man in his sixties with non-small cell lung cancer. The CDR3 here is CVSSRDRAHTQYF. The CDR3 DNA reads as TGTGTCAGCAGTAGAGACAGGGCCCATACGCAGTATTTT.